This T cell receptor (beta chain) was recovered during a study of shared clonotypes between healthy human individuals (dated by TCRdb to about 2020). A note on the overall study: A few men and two women, aged 18 to 49 years, made up the cohort. Different laboratories and diverse techniques were used to prepare libraries and sequence TCR repertoires, to increase sequencing depth and limit assay-specific biases. For each donor, CD4 naive and CD4 memory were each run on three plates, CD8 naive on two plates, and CD8 memory on one plate. Between about 0.9 and 10 billion PBMCs per donor were obtained by leukapheresis. To estimate repertoire size and how much clonotypes are shared between individuals, the study performed deep sequencing of blood TCR repertoires from five healthy adults.

CDR1 SNHLY and CDR2 FYNNEI are derived from the germline V gene. CDR3 length: 14 amino acids, cysteine to phenylalanine. The CDR3 DNA has 42 bases and is translated from base 1. The junction shows trimming of 7 bases on V and 1 base on J, and the gene matches do not reach 6 bases of it. TCR CDR3 regions were amplified from genomic DNA by multiplex PCR using the deep immunoSEQ assay. Genomic DNA extracted from each cell subset was distributed evenly over all wells of several immunoSEQ 96-well plates, and each plate served as one replicate. Each replicate PCR for sorted subsets received around 210 ng genomic DNA, equal to roughly 30,000 T cell genomes. Purified libraries were quantified with a Qubit 3.0 fluorometer, sized on a Bioanalyzer 2100, and re-quantified with the KAPA Library Quantification kit. Every immunoSEQ 96-well plate was sequenced on a dedicated single-read 150-cycle Illumina NextSeq 550 flow cell. In the authors' own workflow: Because only junctional sequences without quality scores were contained in the immunoSEQ output, filtering matching that applied to full-length reads could not be performed. Sequences were annotated with PyIR, a Python wrapper for IgBLAST v1.9, using IMGT germline references to assign V/J genes and CDR3. Reads with weak V/J assignments (E-value above 1e-6), missing CDR3, stop codons, out-of-frame junctions, or ambiguous translated residues were removed. V3J clonotypes were defined as sequences sharing the same inferred V gene, J gene, and CDR3 amino acid sequence. The percentage overlap between two repertoires was calculated by dividing the number of shared unique clonotypes by the size of the smaller repertoire. RTK rarefaction, the Chao1 estimator, and Recon v2.1 estimates of unobserved clonotypes were used to assess repertoire richness. For all TCRbeta clonotypes obtained by the gDNA method from four donors, generation probabilities were computed with OLGA. TCRdb obtained this table from immuneACCESS and retained in-frame rearrangements with V and J assigned. These tables miss some clones; where compared with another copy, unresolved V genes account for less than half of the shortfall, and the remainder is unexplained. V, J and clone size derive from that table, while D and trimming were established from the DNA sequence. Present in this sample are more than 2,000,000 clones, around 90% of which were seen just once. The top ten clonotypes cover about 0.13% of the sample.

Broad study findings and their caveats: Even with the large sequencing depth, rarefaction of the sorted-subset datasets indicated that sequencing was incomplete. Compared with non-shared clonotypes, clonotypes shared by all four sorted-subset donors had higher generation probabilities. Pairwise subsampling indicated that sequencing depth was expected to affect the degree of clonotype sharing among donors. Naive subsets generally had larger estimated clonotype richness than memory subsets did. When several donors were compared, the shared fraction of clonotypes was about 5% for naive CD4, 3.5% for naive CD8, 2% to 2.5% for memory CD4, and around 0.4% for memory CD8. Because the study included only a small number of donors, the genetic and exposure-history diversity represented was limited. Only blood was sampled, and tissue TCR repertoires likely differ from those in blood.

Donors were healthy HIV-negative adults with no recently reported acute infections or vaccinations. All donors were Caucasian adults living in Nashville, Tennessee, USA. CD4+ T cells were enriched by magnetic negative selection, after which naive cells were positively selected on CD45RA and the negative fraction was taken as the memory subset. Blood was collected by leukapheresis, and PBMCs were isolated by Ficoll-Histopaque density gradient centrifugation and then cryopreserved in liquid nitrogen vapor phase. Purity and quantity of every magnetically sorted T cell population were checked by analytical flow cytometry. Genomic DNA was isolated from each sorted fraction and quantified by UV absorbance on a Nanodrop 2000c. Concerning this clone itself: Its antigen target is currently unknown. No quality values exist for individual bases; no much larger clone is one base distant.

Sequenced sample: naive CD4+ T cells sorted from blood. Taken with the paper, the label for cell subset or site translates to: CD45RA+ positively selected. Here the chain combines TRBV2 and TRBJ1-1; a stretch of 7 junction bases matches TRBD1. The receptor was derived from a man in his late teens or twenties in good health. The CDR3 in this case is CASTSDRANTEAFF. The nucleotide sequence reads TGTGCCAGCACAAGTGACAGGGCGAACACTGAAGCTTTCTTT.